The 10 T cell receptor beta chains given below trace back to one sample, sequenced in a study of T cells in Graves' hyperthyroidism and ophthalmopathy. Amplification of TCR beta CDR3 regions used RNA as the template. HTBI primers were used for first-round RT-PCR of the TCR CDR3. TCRdb processed the multiplex PCR reads anew with MiXCR; each CDR3 protein has one entry. The sample records 490,000 or so distinct CDR3 sequences, about 15% being singletons. The source material was blood. These TCRs come from a woman aged 25 to 39 with Graves' ophthalmopathy.

This clonotype was observed at least ten times. The chain links TRBV20-1 to TRBJ2-5, with 7 bases that match TRBD1. The trim removed 0 bases at V and 5 bases at J, leaving 9 bases unmatched. This CDR3 comprises 15 residues. Germline V gives CDR1 DFQATT, CDR2 SNEGSKA (reference sequence). The DNA for the CDR3 is TGCAGTGCTAGAGATCCACAGGGGTTTGGGGAGACCCAGTACTTC. It is translated as CSARDPQGFGETQYF.

At least ten counts were recorded for this clonotype. The chain is built from TRBV2 and TRBJ2-1; 8 bases line up with TRBD1. The CDR3 extends over 15 amino acids. V lost 5 bases to trimming and J lost 1 base; unmatched junction nucleotides: 4. Per germline, CDR1 SNHLY and CDR2 FYNNEI. The CDR3: CASSSDRGSYNEQFF. CDR3 nucleotide sequence: TGTGCCAGCAGTTCCGACAGGGGTTCCTACAATGAGCAGTTCTTC.

In this sample, this clonotype turned up many times. The chain has TRBV12-3 or TRBV12-4 and TRBJ2-7; possible D gene TRBD1, 6 bases. V was pared by 5 bases and J by 5 bases, with 16 bases between. The CDR3 has 14 residues. Here the CDR3 reads CASSMTGQRDEQYF. In DNA, the CDR3 is TGTGCCAGCAGTATGACAGGCCAAAGGGACGAGCAGTACTTC.

This clonotype was seen only once. The V gene is TRBV28, the J gene TRBJ1-1; no clear D. The CDR3 length is 14 residues. Trimming cost V 2 bases and J 11 bases, with 18 bases left between them. The germline V gene encodes CDR1 MDHEN and CDR2 SYDVKM. The CDR3 loop is CASSLAGETLTAFF. CDR3 sequence (DNA): TGTGCCAGCAGTTTAGCCGGGGAGACCCTTACCGCTTTCTTT.

This clonotype showed up many times. V is TRBV20-1 and J is TRBJ2-3; D is unresolved. The CDR3 contains 12 residues. V shed 0 bases and J shed 7 bases, with 8 bases lying between them. The V gene's germline CDR1 is DFQATT and CDR2 SNEGSKA (reference sequence). The CDR3 DNA sequence: TGCAGTGCTAGAGATGATACTCATACGCAGTATTTT. It yields the protein CSARDDTHTQYF.

This clonotype has only a few counts. The chain combines TRBV13 with TRBJ1-4; TRBD1 might be the D (5 bases). CDR3 length equals 15 residues. CDR1 PRHDT and CDR2 FYEKMQ come from the germline V gene (reference sequence). Trimming cost V 1 base and J 12 bases, with 18 bases left between them. In DNA, the CDR3 is TGTGCCAGCAGCTTAGAGCGGGACGGGCAGGTCGAACTGTTTTTT. It codes for CASSLERDGQVELFF. The full variable domain, rest sourced from reference TRBV13 and TRBJ1-4, is AAGVIQSPRHLIKEKRETATLKCYPIPRHDTVYWYQQGPGQDPQFLISFYEKMQSDKGSIPDRFSAQQFSDYHSELNMSSLELGDSALYFCASSLERDGQVELFFGSGTQLSVL.

This clonotype was picked up many times. This chain links TRBV7-2 with TRBJ2-3, with 7 bases aligning to TRBD2. The CDR3 has 15 amino acids. Germline V CDR1 and CDR2: SGHTA, FQGNSA. V shed 5 bases and J 1 base; nucleotides not matched to a gene: 6. CDR3 protein: CASSPLAARTDTQYF. As DNA, the CDR3 is TGTGCCAGCAGCCCCCTAGCGGCTCGCACAGATACGCAGTATTTT.

This rearrangement joins TRBV10-1 to TRBJ2-6; 7 positions match TRBD2. J was trimmed by 0 bases and V by 9 bases; bases with no gene match: 11. The CDR3 has 17 residues. Per the germline V gene, CDR1 is WNHNN and CDR2 is SYGVQD (reference sequence). The CDR3: CARSGEQLSSGANVLTF. The DNA for the CDR3 is TGCGCCAGGAGCGGGGAGCAGCTAAGCTCTGGGGCCAACGTCCTGACTTTC.

V is TRBV5-1 and J is TRBJ2-5; unclear D gene. The V gene lost 1 base and the J gene lost 2 bases, with 9 bases spanning the gap. The CDR3 is 14 amino acids. The germline CDR1 and CDR2 sequences are SGHRS and YFSETQ. This CDR3 is CASSLSRQQETQYF. CDR3 DNA sequence: TGCGCCAGCAGCTTGTCTCGCCAGCAAGAGACCCAGTACTTC.

This clonotype was recorded at least ten times. The chain couples TRBV18 to TRBJ2-2, with D perhaps TRBD1 (5 bases). This CDR3 contains 13 residues. Germline CDR1 KGHSH, CDR2 LQKENI. V was trimmed by 6 bases and J by 6 bases, leaving 11 bases between them. CDR3 in amino acids: CASSDAGSGELFF. CDR3 nucleotides: TGTGCCAGCTCTGACGCAGGGTCCGGGGAGCTGTTTTTT.